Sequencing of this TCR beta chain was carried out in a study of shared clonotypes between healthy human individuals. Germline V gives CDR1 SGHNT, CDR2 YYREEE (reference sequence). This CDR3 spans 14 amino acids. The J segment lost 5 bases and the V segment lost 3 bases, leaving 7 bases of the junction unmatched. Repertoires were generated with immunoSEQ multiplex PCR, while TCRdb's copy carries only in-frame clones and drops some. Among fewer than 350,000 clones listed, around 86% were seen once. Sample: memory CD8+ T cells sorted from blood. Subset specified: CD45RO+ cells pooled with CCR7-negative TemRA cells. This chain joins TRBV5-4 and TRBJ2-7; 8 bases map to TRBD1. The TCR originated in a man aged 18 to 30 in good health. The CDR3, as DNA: TGTGCCAGCAGCTCCAGGGGGCGTAGCCACGAGCAGTACTTC. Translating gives CASSSRGRSHEQYF.